The 22 T cell receptor beta chains listed next were all sequenced from one sample in a study of PD-L1 blockade in urothelial cancer. Time point indicated: pretreatment peripheral blood. The method was immunoSEQ multiplex PCR; TCRdb's version includes in-frame clones alone and lacks a portion of them. The sample carries almost 90,000 clones, 84% recorded once. The sequenced sample was PBMCs, obtained around atezolizumab (anti-PD-L1) treatment. These receptors all stem from a man aged 60 to 75 with urothelial cancer.

V usage is TRBV4-1 and J usage is TRBJ1-5; D is perhaps TRBD1 (6 bases). Germline CDR1 reads MGHRA; CDR2 reads YSYEKL. The CDR3 is made up of 17 amino acids. Trimming stripped 1 base from V and 0 bases from J, with 13 bases between. The CDR3 loop is CASSQGVGGYSNQPQHF. CDR3 in DNA: TGCGCCAGCAGCCAAGGGGTAGGGGGTTATAGCAATCAGCCCCAGCATTTT.

This clone has only one observation. V usage is TRBV10-3 and J usage is TRBJ2-7; TRBD2 agrees at 8 bases. There are 14 residues in the CDR3. CDR1 ENHRY and CDR2 SYGVKD come from the germline V gene. Trimming cost V 6 bases and J 1 base; bases outside gene matches: 5. The CDR3 here is CAIRVSGASYEQYF. The CDR3 region has the DNA TGTGCCATCAGGGTTAGCGGGGCATCCTACGAGCAGTACTTC.

The rearrangement joins TRBV5-4 to TRBJ2-3; the D is unclear. Germline lookup yields CDR1 SGHNT and CDR2 YYREEE (reference sequence). The CDR3 spans 12 residues. With 4 bases removed from V and 5 bases from J, the gap between germline ends came to 8 bases. CDR3: CASSRERDTQYF. The CDR3, as DNA: TGTGCCAGCAGCCGAGAGAGAGATACGCAGTATTTT. Full variable domain (remainder filled in from reference TRBV5-4 and TRBJ2-3): ETGVTQSPTHLIKTRGQQVTLRCSSQSGHNTVSWYQQALGQGPQFIFQYYREEENGRGNFPPRFSGLQFPNYSSELNVNALELDDSALYLCASSRERDTQYFGPGTRLTVL.

The chain uses TRBV7-2 and TRBJ2-6, with 9 bases that match TRBD2. The germline V gene has CDR1 SGHTA and CDR2 FQGNSA. The CDR3 is 18 residues long. V was clipped by 4 bases and J by 2 bases; unmatched bases: 9. The CDR3 region is CASSSSPSGIAGANVLTF. For the CDR3, the DNA is TGTGCCAGCAGCTCAAGTCCTAGCGGGATAGCTGGGGCCAACGTCCTGACTTTC.

V gene TRBV13 combines with J gene TRBJ2-1, with 9 bases aligning to TRBD2. Germline V CDR1 and CDR2: PRHDT, FYEKMQ (reference sequence). With V trimmed by 1 base and J by 8 bases, 18 bases remained unmatched. The CDR3 consists of 19 residues. CDR3 sequence reads: CASSLVGRWRGGAWHEQFF. The CDR3 nucleotides read TGTGCCAGCAGCTTAGTAGGTCGCTGGCGCGGGGGGGCCTGGCATGAGCAGTTCTTC.

The chain is built from TRBV13 and TRBJ2-2, with 12 bases that match TRBD2. This CDR3 has 20 amino acids. The V segment lost 3 bases and the J segment 4 bases; nucleotides outside the gene matches: 15. Germline CDR1 and CDR2: PRHDT and FYEKMQ (reference sequence). The CDR3 region is CASSFLYGTSGRTGTGELFF. In DNA form, the CDR3 reads TGTGCCAGCAGCTTTCTTTACGGGACTAGCGGGCGGACTGGCACCGGGGAGCTGTTTTTT.

The rearrangement joins TRBV5-6 to TRBJ2-5; 10 nucleotides agree with TRBD2. Germline assignment: CDR1 SGHDT and CDR2 YYEEEE. The V segment lost 2 bases and the J segment 5 bases; nucleotides outside the gene matches: 9. The CDR3 loop spans 16 amino acids. The CDR3 protein is CASSLTASGGSETQYF. CDR3 nucleotide sequence: TGTGCCAGCAGCTTAACGGCTAGCGGGGGTAGCGAGACCCAGTACTTC.

This clone occurred once. The gene calls are TRBV7-9 and TRBJ2-2, with D perhaps matching TRBD2 (5 bases). Germline values: CDR1 SEHNR, CDR2 FQNEAQ (reference sequence). Trimming shortened V by 3 bases and J by 8 bases, and 19 bases separated the two germline ends. The CDR3 sequence is 16 residues long. CDR3 nucleotide sequence: TGTGCCAGCAGCTTCACACTAGGACCCGAACCAGGGGAGCTGTTTTTT. It is translated as CASSFTLGPEPGELFF.

V is TRBV4-1 and J is TRBJ2-5; D gene ambiguous. Germline CDR1 MGHRA, CDR2 YSYEKL. V lost 4 bases to trimming and J lost 3 bases, with 12 bases between them. The CDR3 spans 14 residues. The CDR3, as DNA: TGCGCCAGCAGCCCGCGGATCAGAGAAGAGACCCAGTACTTC. It encodes CASSPRIREETQYF.

This clone was counted a single time. The V and J genes are TRBV5-1 and TRBJ1-2, with 8 bases matching TRBD1. The V segment lost 0 bases and the J segment 7 bases; nucleotides outside the gene matches: 8. Looked up from germline, CDR1 is SGHRS and CDR2 is YFSETQ. This CDR3 is 15 amino acids long. As DNA, the CDR3 is TGCGCCAGCAGCTTGGACGTGGCAGGGGGCTTTGGCTACACCTTC. Protein: CASSLDVAGGFGYTF. The full variable domain, its missing parts supplied by reference TRBV5-1 and TRBJ1-2, is KAGVTQTPRYLIKTRGQQVTLSCSPISGHRSVSWYQQTPGQGLQFLFEYFSETQRNKGNFPGRFSGRQFSNSRSEMNVSTLELGDSALYLCASSLDVAGGFGYTFGSGTRLTVV.

The chain uses TRBV30 and TRBJ2-5; 7 positions match TRBD1. From germline, CDR1 is GTSNPN and CDR2 SVGIG (reference sequence). V trimming: 5 bases; J trimming: 5 bases; junction bases outside the gene matches: 2. The CDR3 is made up of 11 amino acids. CDR3 bases: TGTGCCTGGCAGGGGGTGGAGACCCAGTACTTC. Protein product: CAWQGVETQYF.

The chain has TRBV4-1 and TRBJ2-2; TRBD2 agrees at 16 bases. From germline, CDR1 is MGHRA and CDR2 YSYEKL. V was clipped by 0 bases and J by 7 bases; unmatched bases: 5. The CDR3 consists of 18 residues. CDR3 protein: CASSQEGLAGGPGGELFF. The DNA for the CDR3 is TGCGCCAGCAGCCAAGAGGGACTAGCGGGAGGGCCCGGCGGGGAGCTGTTTTTT.

This clone has more than one count but fewer than ten. Distinct nucleotide sequences in the sample also encode this CDR3. The chain combines TRBV30 with TRBJ1-1, with 7 bases fitting TRBD1. Germline CDR1 GTSNPN, CDR2 SVGIG (reference sequence). The CDR3 spans 13 residues. The ends lost 2 bases at V and 1 base at J; junction bases unmatched: 1. The CDR3 loop reads CAWSRQGNTEAFF. The CDR3 nucleotides are TGTGCCTGGAGTAGACAGGGGAACACTGAAGCTTTCTTT.

This rearrangement joins TRBV2 to TRBJ1-1; 11 nucleotides agree with TRBD1. Germline V gene sequence: CDR1 SNHLY, CDR2 FYNNEI. The CDR3 extends over 16 amino acids. After removal of 6 bases from V and 5 bases from J, the junction contained 11 bases not matched to a gene. The CDR3 loop reads CASSARRGTGGTEAFF. In nucleotides, the CDR3 is TGTGCCAGCAGCGCCCGTAGGGGGACAGGGGGAACTGAAGCTTTCTTT.

This clone was seen only once. The chain combines TRBV4-3 with TRBJ1-2, with 8 bases that match TRBD1. CDR3 length: 15 amino acids. Germline trimming cut 4 bases from V and 6 bases from J; bases unmatched to any gene: 10. CDR1 and CDR2 (germline): LGHNA, YSLEER. DNA of the CDR3: TGCGCCAGCAGCCCACAAGGAGCAGGGGGCGATGGCTACACCTTC. It encodes CASSPQGAGGDGYTF.

The CDR3 DNA follows: TGTGCCAGCAGCATAAATTACAATCAGCCCCAGCATTTT. This sequence encodes CASSINYNQPQHF. The chain is built from TRBV11-2 and TRBJ1-5; no definite D call. V was clipped by 5 bases and J by 3 bases, with 8 bases between them. The CDR3 extends over 13 amino acids. Germline lookup yields CDR1 SGHAT and CDR2 FQNNGV.

Details on this clone: One end of the junction varies from germline; a read error may be responsible. The V gene is TRBV5-1, the J gene TRBJ1-6, with 11 bases identical to TRBD1. Germline CDR1 and CDR2: SGHRS and YFSETQ. This CDR3 comprises 14 residues. CDR3 sequence: CASSLGQGDSPLHF. DNA of the CDR3: TGCGCCAGCAGTTTGGGACAGGGGGACTCACCCCTCCACTTT.

The chain carries TRBV9 and TRBJ2-2; no clear D. V lost 3 bases and J 0 bases, leaving 9 bases between the germline ends. This CDR3 spans 15 amino acids. The germline gives CDR1 SGDLS, CDR2 YYNGEE. The CDR3 bases are TGTGCCAGCAGCGGGGTTAGCTCGAACACCGGGGAGCTGTTTTTT. This gives the protein CASSGVSSNTGELFF.

The rearrangement uses TRBV4-1 and TRBJ2-3; TRBD2 agrees at 11 bases. The CDR3 is 18 residues long. CDR1 MGHRA and CDR2 YSYEKL come from the germline V gene. Trimming took 6 bases from V and 1 from J; bases not matched to a gene: 12. The CDR3 nucleotides are TGCGCCAGCAGGCGTTTCGGTTTAGCGGGAGGGCGCACAGATACGCAGTATTTT. Its translation: CASRRFGLAGGRTDTQYF.

The chain recombines TRBV19 with TRBJ2-7; 8 bases are a match to TRBD1. The CDR3 extends over 14 amino acids. CDR1 and CDR2 (germline): LNHDA, SQIVND (reference sequence). The V gene end was trimmed by 4 bases and the J gene end by 0 bases; junction bases not matched to a gene: 2. This CDR3 reads CASSTGQASYEQYF. CDR3 bases: TGTGCCAGTAGTACGGGACAGGCCTCCTACGAGCAGTACTTC. Using reference TRBV19 and TRBJ2-7 for the parts outside the CDR3, the full variable domain is DGGITQSPKYLFRKEGQNVTLSCEQNLNHDAMYWYRQDPGQGLRLIYYSQIVNDFQKGDIAEGYSVSREKKESFPLTVTSAQKNPTAFYLCASSTGQASYEQYFGPGTRLTVT.

V usage is TRBV7-9 and J usage is TRBJ2-1; no reliable D call. CDR3 length: 14 amino acids. CDR1 and CDR2 (germline): SEHNR, FQNEAQ (reference sequence). The V gene lost 5 bases and the J gene lost 6 bases, with 14 bases spanning the gap. CDR3 coding DNA: TGTGCCAGCAGCCCACCCGGCACGGGCAATGAGCAGTTCTTC. Translated, it gives CASSPPGTGNEQFF.

The genes are TRBV4-1 and TRBJ2-3; TRBD2 might be the D (5 bases). The CDR3 runs to 13 residues. The V end lost 3 bases, the J end lost 5 bases, and 9 bases lay between the germline ends. Germline CDR1 is MGHRA and CDR2 is YSYEKL. For the CDR3, the DNA is TGCGCCAGCAGCCACTTGGACTTAGATACGCAGTATTTT. Its protein product is CASSHLDLDTQYF.